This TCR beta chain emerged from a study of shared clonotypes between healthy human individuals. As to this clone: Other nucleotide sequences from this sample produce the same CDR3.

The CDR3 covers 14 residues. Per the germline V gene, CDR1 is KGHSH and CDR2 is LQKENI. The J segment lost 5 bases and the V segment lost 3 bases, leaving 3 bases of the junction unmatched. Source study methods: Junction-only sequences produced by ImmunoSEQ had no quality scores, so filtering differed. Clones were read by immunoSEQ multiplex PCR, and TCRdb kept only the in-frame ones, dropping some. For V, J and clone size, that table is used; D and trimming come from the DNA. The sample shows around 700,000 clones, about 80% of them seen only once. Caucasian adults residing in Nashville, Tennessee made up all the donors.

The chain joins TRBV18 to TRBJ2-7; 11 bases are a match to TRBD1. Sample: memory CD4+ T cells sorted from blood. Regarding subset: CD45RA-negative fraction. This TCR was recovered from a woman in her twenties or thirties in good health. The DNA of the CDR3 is TGTGCCAGCTCACCTGGGACAGGGGGGAACGAGCAGTACTTC. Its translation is CASSPGTGGNEQYF.